This TCR beta chain was captured by sequencing in a study of blood T cells in healthy people across ages. For the study at large: There was about one barcoded beta molecule captured by template switching per two T cells.

The CDR3 is 15 amino acids. The germline V and J ends were trimmed by 4 bases and 0 bases, with 10 bases remaining between them. Per germline, CDR1 SEHNR and CDR2 FQNEAQ (reference sequence). Together with a sample-barcoded 5' primer, a J-beta primer mix was included in a second PCR lasting about 7 to 11 cycles. With 12 random nucleotides, a template-switch adaptor tagged each individual cDNA molecule. TCRdb re-analysed the 5' RACE reads in MiXCR, keeping a single row per CDR3 protein. The sample yields 1.5 million to 1.8 million distinct CDR3 sequences, approximately 43% seen once. This clonotype has just a few counts. Its antigen is undetermined. Regarding the study as a whole: Strong correlation linked observed beta diversity and percent naive T cells.

Specimen: blood. The TCR comes from a woman aged 18-29 years in good health. The V and J genes are TRBV7-9 and TRBJ2-1; D might be TRBD1 (5 bases). CDR3 nucleotide sequence: TGTGCCAGCAGCTCCACCAGGGTCTCCTACAATGAGCAGTTCTTC. Translation gives CASSSTRVSYNEQFF.